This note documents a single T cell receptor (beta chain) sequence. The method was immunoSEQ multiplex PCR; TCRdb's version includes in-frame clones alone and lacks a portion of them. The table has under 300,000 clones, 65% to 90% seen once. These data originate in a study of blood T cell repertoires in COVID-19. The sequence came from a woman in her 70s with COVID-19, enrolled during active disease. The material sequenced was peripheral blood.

The CDR3 reads CASSSRDRGRDGELFF. DNA for the CDR3: TGTGCCAGCAGCTCCCGGGACAGGGGGCGGGACGGGGAGCTGTTTTTT. This chain joins TRBV7-7 and TRBJ2-2, with TRBD1 identical over 12 bases. Germline-derived CDR1 and CDR2 are SSHAT and FNYEAQ (reference sequence). Unmatched junction bases numbered 7, after V lost 4 bases and J lost 7 bases. The CDR3 is made up of 16 amino acids. Full variable domain (outside the CDR3, taken from reference TRBV7-7 and TRBJ2-2): GAGVSQSPRYKVTKRGQDVTLRCDPISSHATLYWYQQALGQGPEFLTYFNYEAQPDKSGLPSDRFSAERPEGSISTLTIQRTEQRDSAMYRCASSSRDRGRDGELFFGEGSRLTVL.